These 30 T cell receptor beta chains share one sample of origin, sequenced in a study of blood T cell repertoires in COVID-19. Only in-frame clones appear in the TCRdb table, and some are missing; sequencing was by immunoSEQ multiplex PCR. The data show more than 200,000 clones, with around 87% seen just once and under 2% held by the top ten. The sample comprised PBMCs or T cells enriched from blood (not recorded which). The receptors shown here come from a woman between 50 and 59 years old who had recovered from COVID-19.

The CDR3 nucleotides read TGTGCCAGCAGCTGGGACAGGGGAACAGATACGCAGTATTTT. As protein: CASSWDRGTDTQYF. The chain employs TRBV7-2 and TRBJ2-3; 10 nucleotides agree with TRBD1. Looked up from germline, CDR1 is SGHTA and CDR2 is FQGNSA. V shed 4 bases, J shed 3 bases, and the junction held 1 base outside the gene matches. This CDR3 contains 14 residues.

J is TRBJ2-5 and V is TRBV3-1 (or the pseudogene TRBV3-2), with 11 nucleotides matching TRBD2. Germline V gene lookup returns CDR1 LGHDT and CDR2 YNNKEL (reference sequence). The J segment lost 1 base and the V segment lost 2 bases, leaving 9 bases of the junction unmatched. CDR3 length equals 18 residues. DNA for the CDR3: TGTGCCAGCAGCCAACCCCCTAGCGGGAGGAAGGGCCAAGAGACCCAGTACTTC. Translated, it gives CASSQPPSGRKGQETQYF.

The chain is built from TRBV15 and TRBJ1-5, with D hard to call. The CDR3 has 14 amino acids. The V end was cut by 0 bases, the J end by 3 bases, with 6 bases between. Germline values: CDR1 LNHNV, CDR2 YYDKDF (reference sequence). CDR3 protein: CATSRDENNQPQHF. The CDR3 coding sequence is TGTGCCACCAGCAGAGATGAGAACAATCAGCCCCAGCATTTT.

V gene TRBV7-2 combines with J gene TRBJ2-2; possible D gene TRBD2, 5 bases. CDR3 size: 16 residues. Germline values: CDR1 SGHTA, CDR2 FQGNSA. V was trimmed by 2 bases and J by 4 bases, leaving 14 bases between them. CDR3 sequence reads: CASSLLAEVGTGELFF. CDR3 in DNA: TGTGCCAGCAGCTTACTCGCGGAGGTCGGCACCGGGGAGCTGTTTTTT.

This clone was counted a single time. This sequence joins TRBV6-5 and TRBJ1-1; D remains unclear. The V gene lost 2 bases and the J gene lost 6 bases, with 10 bases spanning the gap. The germline V gene has CDR1 MNHEY and CDR2 SVGAGI. This CDR3 has 13 residues. The CDR3 is CASSYIRSPEAFF. The CDR3 nucleotides read TGTGCCAGCAGTTACATACGTAGTCCTGAAGCTTTCTTT.

The rearrangement links TRBV7-3 to TRBJ2-3; maybe TRBD2 (6 bases). The CDR3 totals 16 residues. The ends were cut back, 4 bases at V and 2 bases at J, with 16 bases in the middle. From germline, CDR1 is SGHTA and CDR2 FQGTGA. CDR3 in DNA: TGTGCCAGCAGCTCCACCTCGGGACTCACCACAGATACGCAGTATTTT. Encoded protein: CASSSTSGLTTDTQYF.

The V and J genes are TRBV14 and TRBJ2-5, with D maybe TRBD1 (6 bases). Germline V gene sequence: CDR1 SGHDN, CDR2 FVKESK. The CDR3 runs 15 residues. V lost 4 bases, J lost 3 bases, and 15 bases lay in between. The CDR3: CASSPTRGWEETQYF. The CDR3 coding sequence is TGTGCCAGCAGCCCAACGAGGGGGTGGGAAGAGACCCAGTACTTC.

The chain is built from TRBV27 and TRBJ2-3; 7 positions match TRBD1. Germline V gene data show CDR1 as MNHEY and CDR2 as SMNVEV (reference sequence). This CDR3 spans 13 amino acids. V shed 6 bases, J shed 4 bases, and the junction held 4 bases outside the gene matches. The CDR3 loop reads CASSYGTADTQYF. Written as DNA, the CDR3 is TGTGCCAGCAGCTACGGGACAGCAGATACGCAGTATTTT.

This chain joins TRBV7-9 and TRBJ2-2; 11 positions match TRBD1. This CDR3 contains 19 residues. Trimming removed 2 bases from V and 4 bases from J; junction bases left unmatched: 12. Germline CDR1 reads SEHNR; CDR2 reads FQNEAQ (reference sequence). This chain's CDR3 is CASSLREIPGQGGTGELFF. In DNA form, the CDR3 reads TGTGCCAGCAGCTTAAGGGAAATCCCGGGACAGGGGGGCACCGGGGAGCTGTTTTTT.

The chain joins TRBV27 to TRBJ2-7, with 7 positions matching TRBD1. Germline V gene data show CDR1 as MNHEY and CDR2 as SMNVEV (reference sequence). V dropped 4 bases and J dropped 1; count of bases not matched to a gene: 1. There are 13 residues in the CDR3. DNA for the CDR3: TGTGCCAGCAGTTGGGGACAGTCCTACGAGCAGTACTTC. Translating gives CASSWGQSYEQYF.

This clone is a singleton in its sample. The V gene is TRBV20-1, the J gene TRBJ1-2, with 7 nucleotides matching TRBD1. CDR3 size: 13 residues. The V and J ends lost 6 bases and 7 bases, in that order; junction bases with no gene match: 11. CDR1 is DFQATT, CDR2 SNEGSKA, per germline (reference sequence). The CDR3, as DNA: TGCAGTGCGAGTACAGGGGCCTGGGGTGGCTACACCTTC. Its protein is CSASTGAWGGYTF.

The J gene is TRBJ2-1, the V gene TRBV3-1 (or the pseudogene TRBV3-2); D is perhaps TRBD2 (5 bases). V was trimmed by 2 bases and J by 9 bases, leaving 11 bases between them. CDR3 length: 13 residues. Per the germline V gene, CDR1 is LGHDT and CDR2 is YNNKEL (reference sequence). This CDR3 is CASSQQLVSEQFF. DNA of the CDR3: TGTGCCAGCAGCCAACAACTAGTATCTGAGCAGTTCTTC.

The rearrangement uses TRBV30 and TRBJ1-1; a weak D match, TRBD1 (5 bases). The CDR3 contains 14 residues. The germline V and J ends were trimmed by 0 bases and 2 bases, with 10 bases remaining between them. Germline CDR1 reads GTSNPN; CDR2 reads SVGIG (reference sequence). CDR3 amino acids: CAWSVGVSNTEAFF. The CDR3 DNA follows: TGTGCCTGGAGTGTAGGGGTTTCTAACACTGAAGCTTTCTTT.

The rearrangement uses TRBV27 and TRBJ2-1; the match to TRBD2 covers 15 bases. This CDR3 spans 16 amino acids. The germline gives CDR1 MNHEY, CDR2 SMNVEV (reference sequence). The V segment lost 4 bases and the J segment 7 bases; nucleotides outside the gene matches: 5. Here the CDR3 DNA reads TGTGCCAGCAGTTCCCGGACTAGCGGGAGGGGAAATGAGCAGTTCTTC. Encoded protein: CASSSRTSGRGNEQFF.

The V call is TRBV18, the J call TRBJ1-1, with D maybe TRBD1 (5 bases). The V end lost 3 bases, the J end lost 1 base, and 12 bases lay between the germline ends. Germline V gene sequence: CDR1 KGHSH, CDR2 LQKENI. The CDR3 covers 15 residues. CDR3 loop: CASSPVNQGNTEAFF. CDR3 DNA: TGTGCCAGCTCACCGGTGAATCAGGGGAACACTGAAGCTTTCTTT. The complete variable domain, with remaining parts taken from reference TRBV18 and TRBJ1-1, reads NAGVMQNPRHLVRRRGQEARLRCSPMKGHSHVYWYRQLPEEGLKFMVYLQKENIIDESGMPKERFSAEFPKEGPSILRIQQVVRGDSAAYFCASSPVNQGNTEAFFGQGTRLTVV.

This clone has a single count. The chain carries TRBV18 and TRBJ1-1, with D perhaps TRBD1 (5 bases). The CDR3 sequence is 14 residues long. Germline CDR1 reads KGHSH; CDR2 reads LQKENI. V was cut by 2 bases and J by 0 bases, with 7 bases left in between. CDR3 DNA: TGTGCCAGCTCACCAACCAGGGTGAACACTGAAGCTTTCTTT. Residues: CASSPTRVNTEAFF.

The chain has TRBV4-1 and TRBJ1-2; the D is unclear. CDR3 size: 16 residues. V was clipped by 5 bases and J by 6 bases, with 22 bases between them. Germline CDR1 MGHRA, CDR2 YSYEKL. CDR3 loop: CASSSDGIGGLDGYTF. CDR3 nucleotides: TGCGCCAGCAGCTCGGACGGCATAGGAGGGCTCGATGGCTACACCTTC.

The chain has TRBV21-1 and TRBJ1-6. TRBV21-1 represents a pseudogene. The CDR3 contains 16 residues. CDR3 loop: CASSNQVKAEGSPLHF. The DNA for the CDR3 is TGTGCCAGCAGCAATCAAGTCAAGGCGGAAGGTTCACCCCTCCACTTT.

This chain connects TRBV18 to TRBJ1-5; 7 nucleotides agree with TRBD1. This CDR3 contains 14 residues. The junction had 5 bases not matched to a gene; V was cut back by 4 bases and J by 5 bases. The germline CDR1 and CDR2 sequences are KGHSH and LQKENI. The CDR3 sequence: CASSLTGQDQPQHF. CDR3 bases: TGTGCCAGCTCACTCACAGGACAGGATCAGCCCCAGCATTTT.

This clone was seen just once. V is TRBV28 and J is TRBJ1-1; TRBD1 is a possible D gene (5 bases). This CDR3 contains 16 residues. The germline V gene encodes CDR1 MDHEN and CDR2 SYDVKM. The V end was cut by 6 bases, the J end by 0 bases, with 17 bases between. Here the CDR3 reads CASSAAQGYMNTEAFF. CDR3 sequence (DNA): TGTGCCAGCAGCGCGGCGCAGGGTTACATGAACACTGAAGCTTTCTTT.

The CDR3 region has the DNA TGTGCCAGCAGCGTCGGTCCCATCTCCTACAATGAGCAGTTCTTC. Amino acids: CASSVGPISYNEQFF. The chain couples TRBV9 to TRBJ2-1; D is uncertain. The CDR3 covers 15 residues. Trimming left V 2 bases short and J 0 bases short, with 9 bases between. CDR1 is SGDLS and CDR2 is YYNGEE in the germline V gene.

This clone has only a few counts. This rearrangement joins TRBV19 to TRBJ2-1; the match to TRBD2 covers 7 bases. This CDR3 comprises 14 residues. The germline V gene encodes CDR1 LNHDA and CDR2 SQIVND (reference sequence). Germline trimming cut 7 bases from V and 5 bases from J; bases unmatched to any gene: 8. CDR3: CASTAVAGNNEQFF. CDR3 DNA sequence: TGTGCCAGTACCGCGGTAGCGGGCAACAATGAGCAGTTCTTC. Based on the CDR3 plus reference TRBV19 and TRBJ2-1, the full variable domain is DGGITQSPKYLFRKEGQNVTLSCEQNLNHDAMYWYRQDPGQGLRLIYYSQIVNDFQKGDIAEGYSVSREKKESFPLTVTSAQKNPTAFYLCASTAVAGNNEQFFGPGTRLTVL.

J is TRBJ2-3 and V is TRBV6-6, with 13 nucleotides matching TRBD2. This CDR3 spans 16 amino acids. Germline V lookup: CDR1 MNHNY, CDR2 SVGAGI (reference sequence). J gave up 0 bases and V 5 bases, and 2 bases lay outside the gene matches. CDR3: CASSLTSGRSTDTQYF. In DNA form, the CDR3 reads TGTGCCAGCAGTCTGACTAGCGGGAGGAGCACAGATACGCAGTATTTT.

The J gene is TRBJ1-1, the V gene TRBV6-5; TRBD1 matches 8 bases. The CDR3 spans 12 residues. Germline V lookup: CDR1 MNHEY, CDR2 SVGAGI. V dropped 6 bases and J dropped 7; count of bases not matched to a gene: 4. CDR3 in amino acids: CASRPDRGEAFF. CDR3 nucleotide sequence: TGTGCCAGCAGGCCAGACAGGGGTGAAGCTTTCTTT.

This chain uses TRBV28 with TRBJ2-7, with D unresolved. Trimming removed 5 bases from V and 6 bases from J, with 11 bases in between. CDR1 MDHEN and CDR2 SYDVKM come from the germline V gene. This CDR3 is built from 12 residues. The CDR3 nucleotides read TGTGCCAGCAGTGGGCCTGCCGGCGAGCAGTACTTC. This codes for CASSGPAGEQYF.

This clone was counted once. The genes are TRBV2 and TRBJ1-3; 7 bases align to TRBD1. This CDR3 contains 14 residues. CDR1 is SNHLY and CDR2 is FYNNEI in the germline V gene. V trimming: 4 bases; J trimming: 7 bases; junction bases outside the gene matches: 7. The CDR3 DNA sequence: TGTGCCAGCAGTGCCGGGACAGTGGGGAACACCATATATTTT. Translated: CASSAGTVGNTIYF.

The chain couples TRBV28 to TRBJ1-2, with D possibly being TRBD1 (5 bases). The germline V gene encodes CDR1 MDHEN and CDR2 SYDVKM. V lost 6 bases and J lost 1, with 12 bases in between. This CDR3 is 14 amino acids long. In DNA, the CDR3 is TGTGCCAGCAGACAGGCCACCCGTAACTATGGCTACACCTTC. Its protein product is CASRQATRNYGYTF.

This clone was recorded only once. The chain employs TRBV9 and TRBJ2-3, with TRBD2 as a possible D gene (6 bases). Looked up from germline, CDR1 is SGDLS and CDR2 is YYNGEE. Trimming cost V 0 bases and J 1 base, with 12 bases left between them. This CDR3 spans 16 amino acids. Here the CDR3 DNA reads TGTGCCAGCAGCGTAGTTGCGGGATGGGGCACAGATACGCAGTATTTT. Encoded protein: CASSVVAGWGTDTQYF.

The chain uses TRBV6-1 and TRBJ2-1; 7 positions agree with TRBD1. J gave up 5 bases and V 0 bases, and 13 bases lay outside the gene matches. The CDR3 totals 18 residues. Germline CDR1 MNHNS, CDR2 SASEGT. The CDR3 is CASSEALPDRVVHNEQFF. As DNA, the CDR3 is TGTGCCAGCAGTGAAGCGCTTCCAGACAGGGTGGTCCACAATGAGCAGTTCTTC.

The gene calls are TRBV18 and TRBJ2-7; 10 nucleotides match TRBD2. This CDR3 has 15 amino acids. Germline V lookup: CDR1 KGHSH, CDR2 LQKENI. With 3 bases clipped from V and 7 bases from J, the junction kept 9 bases outside the gene matches. The CDR3 DNA reads as TGTGCCAGCTCACCGACCAGCGGGAGGGAGGGGGAGCAGTACTTC. It is translated as CASSPTSGREGEQYF.